These 19 T cell receptor beta chains were all obtained from the same sample, sequenced in a study of blood T cell repertoires in COVID-19. Sequencing used immunoSEQ multiplex PCR; TCRdb keeps in-frame clones, though not all of them. The sample has some 300,000 clones; around 86% are singletons. Sequenced material: PBMCs or T cells enriched from blood (not recorded which). Every receptor here comes from a man aged 25 to 40 who had recovered from COVID-19.

This clone occurred once. The chain combines TRBV24-1 with TRBJ2-3; TRBD1 aligns across 9 bases. V lost 1 base, J lost 6 bases, and 7 bases stayed unmatched. This CDR3 contains 16 residues. Germline CDR1 KGHDR, CDR2 SFDVKD. For the CDR3, the DNA is TGTGCCACCAGTGATTTCCAGACAGGGGGGACGGATACGCAGTATTTT. It codes for CATSDFQTGGTDTQYF.

This clone was observed a handful of times. This rearrangement joins TRBV2 to TRBJ2-3; 8 bases are shared with TRBD1. Germline V CDR1 and CDR2: SNHLY, FYNNEI. This CDR3 spans 14 amino acids. Germline trimming cut 8 bases from V and 1 base from J; bases unmatched to any gene: 5. CDR3 region: CASSRDRRTDTQYF. CDR3 nucleotide sequence: TGTGCCAGCTCCCGGGACAGGCGCACAGATACGCAGTATTTT.

The chain uses TRBV18 and TRBJ2-1, with D possibly being TRBD1 (6 bases). This CDR3 is built from 12 residues. CDR1 KGHSH and CDR2 LQKENI come from the germline V gene. V was trimmed by 3 bases and J by 7 bases, leaving 7 bases between them. The CDR3 DNA sequence: TGTGCCAGCTCACCCGACAGGAATGAGCAGTTCTTC. Translation: CASSPDRNEQFF.

The V call is TRBV5-3, the J call TRBJ1-5, with D unclear. TRBV5-3 is reported as an ORF; its role is uncertain. The CDR3 length is 14 residues. V was trimmed by 4 bases and J by 0 bases, leaving 8 bases between them. The CDR3, as DNA: TGTGCCAGAAGCCCGGAGTATAGCAATCAGCCCCAGCATTTT. The encoded protein is CARSPEYSNQPQHF.

The rearrangement links TRBV6-5 to TRBJ1-2; 7 bases map to TRBD1. The V gene end was trimmed by 5 bases and the J gene end by 8 bases; junction bases not matched to a gene: 11. Germline CDR1 MNHEY, CDR2 SVGAGI. The CDR3 sequence is 14 residues long. The CDR3 bases are TGTGCCAGCAGTCCAACAGGGGCTAGGGGGGGCTACACCTTC. Translating gives CASSPTGARGGYTF.

J is TRBJ2-1 and V is TRBV10-3; D is unresolved. V lost 2 bases, J lost 14 bases, and 19 bases lay in between. The CDR3 is 14 residues long. Germline V gene data show CDR1 as ENHRY and CDR2 as SYGVKD. CDR3 region: CAISEPPLSRGEFF. Here the CDR3 DNA reads TGTGCCATCAGTGAGCCCCCGTTATCAAGAGGCGAGTTCTTC.

As for this clone: The junction does not match germline at one end; this may be a read error. The genes are TRBV3-1 (or the pseudogene TRBV3-2) and TRBJ1-4; D is possibly TRBD1 (5 bases). This CDR3 has 14 residues. The germline CDR1 and CDR2 sequences are LGHDT and YNNKEL (reference sequence). The CDR3 protein is CASNQVSYREKLFF. In DNA form, the CDR3 reads TGTGCCAGCAACCAAGTATCATACAGGGAAAAACTGTTTTTT.

The V and J genes are TRBV5-1 and TRBJ1-1; possibly TRBD1 for D (5 bases). The V end was cut by 5 bases, the J end by 0 bases, with 11 bases between. CDR3 size: 14 residues. The germline gives CDR1 SGHRS, CDR2 YFSETQ. The CDR3 DNA reads TGCGCCAGCAGGGAGGGACGGCTGAACACTGAAGCTTTCTTT. Translated, it gives CASREGRLNTEAFF.

With regard to this clone: Distinct nucleotide sequences in the sample also encode this CDR3. The gene calls are TRBV6-5 and TRBJ2-7; unclear D gene. This CDR3 has 11 residues. V dropped 4 bases and J dropped 4 bases, with 5 bases sitting between them. Germline lookup yields CDR1 MNHEY and CDR2 SVGAGI. In DNA, the CDR3 is TGTGCCAGCAGTTCGTTATACGAGCAGTACTTC. Amino acids: CASSSLYEQYF.

The V gene is TRBV28, the J gene TRBJ1-6; TRBD1 agrees at 11 bases. The CDR3 length is 17 residues. Germline V lookup: CDR1 MDHEN, CDR2 SYDVKM. The V segment lost 6 bases and the J segment 2 bases; nucleotides outside the gene matches: 6. CDR3 protein: CASSQGQGGTYNSPLHF. The CDR3 nucleotides read TGTGCCAGCAGCCAGGGACAGGGGGGCACCTATAATTCACCCCTCCACTTT.

The chain uses TRBV5-1 and TRBJ2-2; the D is unclear. The CDR3 extends over 14 amino acids. Germline loops: CDR1 SGHRS, CDR2 YFSETQ. V was cut by 3 bases and J by 1 base, with 7 bases left in between. The chain's CDR3 is CASSSTGNTGELFF. The CDR3 region has the DNA TGCGCCAGCAGCTCAACGGGGAACACCGGGGAGCTGTTTTTT.

This chain connects TRBV30 to TRBJ1-3; D remains ambiguous. This CDR3 comprises 15 residues. Germline assignment: CDR1 GTSNPN and CDR2 SVGIG (reference sequence). V gave up 2 bases and J gave up 7 bases, with 18 bases separating them. The CDR3 coding sequence is TGTGCCTGGAGTAGCGATTTGGTCGGTTGGAACACCATATATTTT. Encoded protein: CAWSSDLVGWNTIYF.

DNA of the CDR3: TGTGCCAGCAGCTTTGGGACAGCTAACACCGGGGAGCTGTTTTTT. It yields the protein CASSFGTANTGELFF. This sequence joins TRBV11-2 and TRBJ2-2; TRBD1 matches at 7 bases. This CDR3 has 15 amino acids. From germline, CDR1 is SGHAT and CDR2 FQNNGV. V was clipped by 3 bases and J by 2 bases; unmatched bases: 3. The whole variable domain, filled in from reference TRBV11-2 and TRBJ2-2, reads EAGVAQSPRYKIIEKRQSVAFWCNPISGHATLYWYQQILGQGPKLLIQFQNNGVVDDSQLPKDRFSAERLKGVDSTLKIQPAKLEDSAVYLCASSFGTANTGELFFGEGSRLTVL.

This clone was counted once. This chain joins TRBV25-1 and TRBJ2-5, with D unresolved. The germline V and J ends were trimmed by 4 bases and 5 bases, with 8 bases remaining between them. The CDR3 runs to 12 residues. The germline gives CDR1 MGHDK, CDR2 SYGVNS. CDR3: CASSVYGETQYF. CDR3 in DNA: TGTGCCAGCAGTGTTTACGGGGAGACCCAGTACTTC.

The V and J genes are TRBV5-8 and TRBJ2-5; 7 nucleotides match TRBD1. This CDR3 comprises 14 residues. Germline values: CDR1 SGHTS, CDR2 YDEGEE. V lost 7 bases to trimming and J lost 2 bases; unmatched junction nucleotides: 8. The CDR3 sequence: CASEATGSQETQYF. DNA for the CDR3: TGTGCCAGCGAGGCGACAGGGTCACAAGAGACCCAGTACTTC. The variable domain in full, completed from reference TRBV5-8 and TRBJ2-5, reads EAGVTQSPTHLIKTRGQQATLRCSPISGHTSVYWYQQALGLGLQFLLWYDEGEERNRGNFPPRFSGRQFPNYSSELNVNALELEDSALYLCASEATGSQETQYFGPGTRLLVL.

V and J are TRBV9 and TRBJ2-7; D is possibly TRBD1 (5 bases). Trimming took off 1 base at V and 7 bases at J, with 24 bases between the two ends. Germline-derived CDR1 and CDR2 are SGDLS and YYNGEE. This CDR3 contains 17 residues. CDR3 amino acids: CASSVRKDKLRLWEQYF. CDR3 in DNA: TGTGCCAGCAGCGTAAGAAAGGACAAATTACGCTTGTGGGAGCAGTACTTC. The full variable domain, in which reference TRBV9 and TRBJ2-7 provide the parts outside the CDR3, is DSGVTQTPKHLITATGQRVTLRCSPRSGDLSVYWYQQSLDQGLQFLIQYYNGEERAKGNILERFSAQQFPDLHSELNLSSLELGDSALYFCASSVRKDKLRLWEQYFGPGTRLTVT.

V and J are TRBV12-2 and TRBJ2-7; TRBD1 is the table's D call, not checked against the DNA. TRBV12-2 is marked as a pseudogene. This CDR3 has 18 amino acids. The CDR3 spells CASRLFAGDRGPSYEQYF. The CDR3 DNA reads as TGTGCAAGTCGCTTATTTGCCGGAGACAGGGGACCCTCCTACGAGCAGTACTTC.

The chain employs TRBV11-2 and TRBJ2-7, with 8 bases identical to TRBD2. Germline loops: CDR1 SGHAT, CDR2 FQNNGV. J gave up 6 bases and V 5 bases, and 12 bases lay outside the gene matches. The CDR3 is made up of 15 amino acids. The CDR3 DNA reads as TGTGCCAGCAGCACGACCGGGACTAGTCGTAGCGAGCAGTACTTC. It specifies CASSTTGTSRSEQYF.

This chain joins TRBV21-1 and TRBJ2-3; the table's D call, TRBD1, was not checked against the DNA. TRBV21-1 is flagged as a pseudogene. The CDR3 contains 17 residues. The CDR3 region has the DNA TGTGCCAGCAGCAAAGAGGGGGACATGAGGGACACAGATACGCAGTATTTT. Amino acids: CASSKEGDMRDTDTQYF.